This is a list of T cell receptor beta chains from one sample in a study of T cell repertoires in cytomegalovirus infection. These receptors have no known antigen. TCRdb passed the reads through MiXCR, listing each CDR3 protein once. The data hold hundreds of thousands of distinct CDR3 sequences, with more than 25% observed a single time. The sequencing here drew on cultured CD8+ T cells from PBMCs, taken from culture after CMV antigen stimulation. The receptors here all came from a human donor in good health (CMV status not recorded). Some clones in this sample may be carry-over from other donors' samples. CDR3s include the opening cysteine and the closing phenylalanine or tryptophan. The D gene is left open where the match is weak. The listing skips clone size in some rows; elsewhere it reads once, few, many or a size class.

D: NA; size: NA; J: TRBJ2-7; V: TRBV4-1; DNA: TGCGCCAGCAGCCAAGAGGTGAGCAGCTACGAGCAGTACTTC; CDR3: CASSQEVSSYEQYF
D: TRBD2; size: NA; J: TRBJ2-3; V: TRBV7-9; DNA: TGTGCCAGCAGCTTCGAATACGGGGGGGCGATACCGCATTTT; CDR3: CASSFEYGGAIPHF
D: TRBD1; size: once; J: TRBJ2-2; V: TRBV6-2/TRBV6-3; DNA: TGTGCCAGCACCGACGCCGACAGGGGTTCGAACACCGGGGAGCTGTTTTTT; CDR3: CASTDADRGSNTGELFF
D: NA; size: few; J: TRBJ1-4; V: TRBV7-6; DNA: TGTGCCAGCAGCGAGGGCTTTCTTAATGCAAAACTGTTTTTT; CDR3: CASSEGFLNAKLFF
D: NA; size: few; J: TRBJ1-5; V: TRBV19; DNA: TGTGCCAGTAGTAGGGCAGGAGAAATGTATCGCAATCAGCCCCAGCATTTT; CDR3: CASSRAGEMYRNQPQHF
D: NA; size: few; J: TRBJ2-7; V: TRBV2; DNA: TGTGCCAGCAATCCCATCAGCGGACGAAGCTCCTACGAGCAGTACTTC; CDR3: CASNPISGRSSYEQYF
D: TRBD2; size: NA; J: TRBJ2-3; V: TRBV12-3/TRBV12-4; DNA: TGTGCCAGCAGTGTCGGCTCGGGGGGTAAGACAGATACGCAGTATTTT; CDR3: CASSVGSGGKTDTQYF
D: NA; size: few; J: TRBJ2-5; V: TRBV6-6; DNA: TGTGCCAGCAGTTACACAGGCCCGTACCAAGAGACCCAGTACTTC; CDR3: CASSYTGPYQETQYF
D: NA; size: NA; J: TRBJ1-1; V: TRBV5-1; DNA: TGCGCCAGCAGCCGGACAGTTGGGGACACTGAAGCTTTCTTT; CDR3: CASSRTVGDTEAFF
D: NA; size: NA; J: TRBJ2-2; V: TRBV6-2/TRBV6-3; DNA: TGTGCCAGCATGACCGGGACCTTGAACACCGGGGAGCTGTTTTTT; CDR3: CASMTGTLNTGELFF
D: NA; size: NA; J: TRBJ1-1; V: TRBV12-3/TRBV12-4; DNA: TGTGCCAGCAGCCTGGGGGAGGATGCTTTCTTT; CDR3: CASSLGEDAFF
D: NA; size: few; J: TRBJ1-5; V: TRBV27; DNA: TGTGCCAGCAGTTTTGGGCAGATCGGTCAGCCCCAGCATTTT; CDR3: CASSFGQIGQPQHF
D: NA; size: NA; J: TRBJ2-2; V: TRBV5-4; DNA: TGTGCCAGCACCCACGAGGTTTACCGGGGTCACACCGGGGAGCTGTTTTTT; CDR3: CASTHEVYRGHTGELFF
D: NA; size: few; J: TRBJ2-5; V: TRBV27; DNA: TGTGCCAGCAGTATCGACTACGGTGGGGAGACCCAGTACTTC; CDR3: CASSIDYGGETQYF
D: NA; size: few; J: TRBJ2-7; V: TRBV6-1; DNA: TGTGCCAGCAGTAATACAGGGTCTCTCGACGAGCAGTACTTC; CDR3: CASSNTGSLDEQYF
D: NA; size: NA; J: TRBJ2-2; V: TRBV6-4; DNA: TGTGCCAGCAGTGACTCGTGGGGAGTCGGGGAGCTGTTTTTT; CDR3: CASSDSWGVGELFF
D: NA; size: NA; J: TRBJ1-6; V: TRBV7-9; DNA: TGTGCCAGCAGCGGGGGAACCCTCCACTTT; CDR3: CASSGGTLHF